The T cell receptor beta chain described here comes from a study of identifying expanded T cells in peripheral blood. The CDR3 loop spans 13 amino acids. Germline V gives CDR1 SNHLY, CDR2 FYNNEI. The ends were cut back, 4 bases at V and 4 bases at J, with 11 bases in the middle. The data were produced by immunoSEQ multiplex PCR, yet TCRdb's version contains in-frame clones alone and is incomplete. Of around 47,000 clones listed, roughly 82% are singletons. This clone qualifies as medium-sized. This TCR came from a person aged 18 to 70 in good health. The chain recombines TRBV2 with TRBJ2-7; D not resolved. Sequences were obtained from blood. Here the CDR3 reads CASSVREVYEQYV. For the CDR3, the DNA is TGTGCCAGCAGTGTGAGAGAAGTTTACGAGCAGTACGTC.